Given below is one TCR beta chain in context. The data are from a study of blood T cell repertoires in COVID-19. About the study: Donors in the United States, Italy and Spain gave samples during acute or convalescent COVID-19. PBMCs, B-cell-depleted T cells, or T cells were the source of the cDNA or gDNA that made up the material.

Generated by immunoSEQ multiplex PCR, the TCRdb table keeps only in-frame clones and is missing some. The sample lists about 210,000 clones; roughly 87% were seen once. There are 14 residues in the CDR3. The study drew participants aged roughly 18 to 95 years from about two dozen US areas. Clinical histories supplied by participants themselves formed the basis of cohort assignment. The sequenced sample consisted of PBMCs or T cells enriched from blood (not recorded which). The source of this sequence is a young man with acute COVID-19. The chain uses TRBV21-1 and TRBJ2-5; the tabulated D call, TRBD1, remains unverified against the DNA. TRBV21-1 is an annotated pseudogene. CDR3 bases: TGTGCCAGCAGCAAAGACAGGAACCAAGAGACCCAGTACTTC. Translating gives CASSKDRNQETQYF.